This record looks at one TCR beta chain sequence and its context. As yet, its antigen is unknown. The CDR3 loop spans 14 amino acids. The V and J ends lost 3 bases and 4 bases respectively, with 13 bases between them. Germline V gene lookup returns CDR1 GTSNPN and CDR2 SVGIG (reference sequence). Amplification used 60 Vbeta primers and 13 Jbeta primers. Sequenced by immunoSEQ multiplex PCR; TCRdb stores in-frame clones only, minus some. Here the sample spans about 120,000 clones, less than 10% being singletons. This entry is derived from a study of cytomegalovirus exposure and HLA in healthy donors. Regarding the study as a whole: Reports state that TCR beta sequences accurately predicted most subjects' HLA-A and HLA-B alleles. Most TCR beta V segments were productive about 87% or about 30% of the time in an earlier analysis.

The V call is TRBV30, the J call TRBJ2-1; TRBD2 might be the D (6 bases). The source material was PBMCs. This TCR was sampled from a middle-aged woman in good health and CMV-seropositive. CDR3 sequence: CAWSGGEVYNEQFF. The CDR3 region has the DNA TGTGCCTGGAGCGGAGGGGAAGTTTACAATGAGCAGTTCTTC.